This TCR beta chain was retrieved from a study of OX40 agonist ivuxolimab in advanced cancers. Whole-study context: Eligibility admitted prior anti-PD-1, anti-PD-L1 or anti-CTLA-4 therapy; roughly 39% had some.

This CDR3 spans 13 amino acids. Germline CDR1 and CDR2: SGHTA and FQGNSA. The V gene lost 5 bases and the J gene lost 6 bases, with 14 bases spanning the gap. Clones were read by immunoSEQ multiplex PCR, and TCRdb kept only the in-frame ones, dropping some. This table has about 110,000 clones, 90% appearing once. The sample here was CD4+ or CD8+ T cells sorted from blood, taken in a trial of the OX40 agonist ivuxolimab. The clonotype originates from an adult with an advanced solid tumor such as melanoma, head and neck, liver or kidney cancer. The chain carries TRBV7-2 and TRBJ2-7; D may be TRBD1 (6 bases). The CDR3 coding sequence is TGTGCCAGCAGCCCAGCCCAGGGGCTCGAGCAGTACTTC. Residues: CASSPAQGLEQYF.